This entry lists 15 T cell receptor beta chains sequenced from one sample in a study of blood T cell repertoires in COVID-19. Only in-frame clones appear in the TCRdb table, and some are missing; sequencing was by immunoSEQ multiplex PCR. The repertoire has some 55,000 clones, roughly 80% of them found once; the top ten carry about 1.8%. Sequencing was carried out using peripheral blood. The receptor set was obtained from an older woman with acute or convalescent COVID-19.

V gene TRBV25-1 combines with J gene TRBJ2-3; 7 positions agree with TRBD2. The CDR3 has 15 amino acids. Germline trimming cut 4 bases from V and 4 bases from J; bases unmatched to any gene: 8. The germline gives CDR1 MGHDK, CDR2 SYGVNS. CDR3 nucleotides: TGTGCCAGCAGTGGTCCTGGACTAGTTGCAGATACGCAGTATTTT. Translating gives CASSGPGLVADTQYF.

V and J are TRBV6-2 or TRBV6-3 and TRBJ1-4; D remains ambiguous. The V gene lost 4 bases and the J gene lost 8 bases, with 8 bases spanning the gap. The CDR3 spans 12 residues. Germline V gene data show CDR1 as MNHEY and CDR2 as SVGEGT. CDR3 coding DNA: TGTGCCAGCAGTTTCGGAGGGGAAAAACTGTTTTTT. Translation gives CASSFGGEKLFF.

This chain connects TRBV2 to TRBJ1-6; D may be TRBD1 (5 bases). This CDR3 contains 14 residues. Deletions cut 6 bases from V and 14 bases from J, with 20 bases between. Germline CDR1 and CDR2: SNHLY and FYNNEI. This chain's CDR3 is CASSPEKTALSLHF. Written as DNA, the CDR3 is TGTGCCAGCAGCCCCGAGAAGACAGCTTTATCCCTCCACTTT. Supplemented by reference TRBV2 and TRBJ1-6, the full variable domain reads EPEVTQTPSHQVTQMGQEVILRCVPISNHLYFYWYRQILGQKVEFLVSFYNNEISEKSEIFDDQFSVERPDGSNFTLKIRSTKLEDSAMYFCASSPEKTALSLHFGNGTRLTVT.

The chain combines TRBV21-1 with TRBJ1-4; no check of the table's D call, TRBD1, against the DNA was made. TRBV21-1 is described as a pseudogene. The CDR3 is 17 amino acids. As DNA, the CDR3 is TGTGCCAGCACTGGTGTTAATACCGGGACAGCTAATGAAAAACTGTTTTTT. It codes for CASTGVNTGTANEKLFF.

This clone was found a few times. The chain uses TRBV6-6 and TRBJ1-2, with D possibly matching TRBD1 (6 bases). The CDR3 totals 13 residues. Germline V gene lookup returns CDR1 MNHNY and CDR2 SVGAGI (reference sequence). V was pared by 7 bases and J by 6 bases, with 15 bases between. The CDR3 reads CASTIDRTDGYTF. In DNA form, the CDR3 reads TGTGCCAGCACCATTGACAGGACGGATGGCTACACCTTC.

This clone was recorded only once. DNA of the CDR3: TGTGCCAGCAGCCCCGGACTAGCGGGGGGGCCGCCGAACACCGGGGAGCTGTTTTTT. It is translated as CASSPGLAGGPPNTGELFF. This rearrangement joins TRBV5-5 to TRBJ2-2; 15 bases map to TRBD2. The V and J ends lost 4 bases and 0 bases, in that order; junction bases with no gene match: 7. The length of the CDR3 is 19 residues. The V gene's germline CDR1 is SGHKS and CDR2 YYEKEE (reference sequence).

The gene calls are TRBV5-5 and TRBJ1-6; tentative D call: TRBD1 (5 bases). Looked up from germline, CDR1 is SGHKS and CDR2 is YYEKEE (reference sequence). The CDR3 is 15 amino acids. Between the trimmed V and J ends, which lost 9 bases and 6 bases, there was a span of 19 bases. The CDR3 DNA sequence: TGTGCCACTTCGACCTTCGACAGCCTTAATTCACCCCTCCACTTT. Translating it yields CATSTFDSLNSPLHF.

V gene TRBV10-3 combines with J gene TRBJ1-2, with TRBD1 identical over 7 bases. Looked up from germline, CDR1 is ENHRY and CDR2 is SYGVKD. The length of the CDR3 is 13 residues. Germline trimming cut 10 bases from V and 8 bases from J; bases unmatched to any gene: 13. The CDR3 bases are TGTGCCACCGCAACAGGGGCCGGCCCCGGCTACACCTTC. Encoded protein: CATATGAGPGYTF.

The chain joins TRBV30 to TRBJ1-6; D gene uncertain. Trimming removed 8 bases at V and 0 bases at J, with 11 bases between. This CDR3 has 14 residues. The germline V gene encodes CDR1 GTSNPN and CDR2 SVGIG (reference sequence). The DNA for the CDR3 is TGTGCCGGTGGGAGAAGCTCCTATAATTCACCCCTCCACTTT. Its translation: CAGGRSSYNSPLHF. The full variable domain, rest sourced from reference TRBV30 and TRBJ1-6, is SQTIHQWPATLVQPVGSPLSLECTVEGTSNPNLYWYRQAAGRGLQLLFYSVGIGQISSEVPQNLSASRPQDRQFILSSKKLLLSDSGFYLCAGGRSSYNSPLHFGNGTRLTVT.

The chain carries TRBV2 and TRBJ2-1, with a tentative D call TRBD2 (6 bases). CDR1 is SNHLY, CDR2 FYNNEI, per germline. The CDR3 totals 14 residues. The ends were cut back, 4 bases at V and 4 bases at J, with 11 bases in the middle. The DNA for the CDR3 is TGTGCCAGCAGTGTCAATGGGAGGTACAATGAGCAGTTCTTC. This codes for CASSVNGRYNEQFF.

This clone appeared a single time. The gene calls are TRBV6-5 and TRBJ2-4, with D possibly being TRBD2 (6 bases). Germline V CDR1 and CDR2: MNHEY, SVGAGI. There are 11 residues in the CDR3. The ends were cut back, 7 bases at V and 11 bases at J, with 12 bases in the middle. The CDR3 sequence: CASTLWEVQYF. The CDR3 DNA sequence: TGTGCCAGCACCCTTTGGGAGGTTCAGTACTTC.

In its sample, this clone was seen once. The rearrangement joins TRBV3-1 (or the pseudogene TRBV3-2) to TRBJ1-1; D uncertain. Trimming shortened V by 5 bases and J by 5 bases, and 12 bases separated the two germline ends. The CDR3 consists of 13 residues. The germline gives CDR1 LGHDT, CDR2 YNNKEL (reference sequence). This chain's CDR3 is CASSLNSGTEAFF. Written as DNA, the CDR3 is TGTGCCAGCAGCTTAAATTCCGGGACTGAAGCTTTCTTT.

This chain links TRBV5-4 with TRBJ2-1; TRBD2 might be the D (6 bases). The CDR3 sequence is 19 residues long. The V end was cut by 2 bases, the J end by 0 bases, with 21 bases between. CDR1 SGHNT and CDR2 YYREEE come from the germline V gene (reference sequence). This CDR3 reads CASSFYRGSLASSYNEQFF. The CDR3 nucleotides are TGTGCCAGCAGCTTCTACCGGGGGTCCCTAGCGAGCTCCTACAATGAGCAGTTCTTC.

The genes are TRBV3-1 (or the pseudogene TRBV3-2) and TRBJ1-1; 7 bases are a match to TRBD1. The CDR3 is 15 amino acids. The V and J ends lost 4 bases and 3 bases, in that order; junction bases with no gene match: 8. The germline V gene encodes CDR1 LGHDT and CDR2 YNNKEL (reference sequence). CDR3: CASSRQGGFDTEAFF. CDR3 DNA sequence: TGTGCCAGCAGCCGACAGGGCGGATTTGACACTGAAGCTTTCTTT.

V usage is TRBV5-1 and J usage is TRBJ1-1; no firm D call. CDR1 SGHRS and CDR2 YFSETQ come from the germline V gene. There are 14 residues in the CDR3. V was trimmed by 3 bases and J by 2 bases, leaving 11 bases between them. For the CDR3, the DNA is TGCGCCAGCAGCTCCGCCTTGGGCAACACTGAAGCTTTCTTT. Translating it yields CASSSALGNTEAFF.